A selection of T cell receptor beta chains follows, all from one sample in a study of T cell changes during pregnancy in multiple sclerosis. Here immunoSEQ multiplex PCR was the method, and the copy in TCRdb shows in-frame clones only, minus some. The table has around 44,000 clones, around 90% seen once. The sequences come from CD4+ T cells from peripheral blood mononuclear cells, collected in the second trimester of pregnancy. The receptor source for this set is a female donor with multiple sclerosis, enrolled in a pregnancy study. Both conserved end residues are trimmed from each CDR3.

v_call	j_call	cdr3_aa
TRBV4-1	TRBJ1-2	ASSQVGQGAHYGYT
TRBV28	TRBJ2-7	ASSSPGLLYEQY
TRBV7-9	TRBJ2-1	ASSLVRGLAGYSSEQF
TRBV15	TRBJ2-7	ATSRDRGFGEQY
TRBV11-2	TRBJ2-3	ASSLGTGPDTQY
TRBV9	TRBJ2-1	ASSVLPLLEAEQF
TRBV5-8	TRBJ2-7	ASSFSTTYEQY
TRBV6-5	TRBJ2-5	ASRDGTFETQY
TRBV28	TRBJ2-5	ASSVRTGLKETQY
TRBV5-6	TRBJ2-1	ASSLLGYGEQF
TRBV18	TRBJ2-3	ASSHADRKSTDTQY
TRBV21-1	TRBJ2-7	ASSSPGLAGRRY
TRBV29-1	TRBJ1-1	SAKRSLMNTEAF
TRBV19	TRBJ2-7	ASSTSGRSYEQY
TRBV7-9	TRBJ1-5	ASSFGQAGEVNQPQH
TRBV19	TRBJ2-2	AGREAGRTGELF
TRBV2	TRBJ1-2	ASKRGANYGYT
TRBV6-6	TRBJ1-6	ASSPSGDSSPLH
TRBV5-6	TRBJ2-2	ASRPGTGYSGELF
TRBV7-2	TRBJ1-5	ASSLNPGGAQPQH
TRBV4-2	TRBJ1-6	ASSQTNRGSYNSPLH
TRBV19	TRBJ1-1	ASRRTVEAF
TRBV6-1	TRBJ2-1	ASRETGVNEQF
TRBV30	TRBJ2-1	AWASGRASYNEQF
TRBV5-1	TRBJ1-1	ASSPVDRENTEAF